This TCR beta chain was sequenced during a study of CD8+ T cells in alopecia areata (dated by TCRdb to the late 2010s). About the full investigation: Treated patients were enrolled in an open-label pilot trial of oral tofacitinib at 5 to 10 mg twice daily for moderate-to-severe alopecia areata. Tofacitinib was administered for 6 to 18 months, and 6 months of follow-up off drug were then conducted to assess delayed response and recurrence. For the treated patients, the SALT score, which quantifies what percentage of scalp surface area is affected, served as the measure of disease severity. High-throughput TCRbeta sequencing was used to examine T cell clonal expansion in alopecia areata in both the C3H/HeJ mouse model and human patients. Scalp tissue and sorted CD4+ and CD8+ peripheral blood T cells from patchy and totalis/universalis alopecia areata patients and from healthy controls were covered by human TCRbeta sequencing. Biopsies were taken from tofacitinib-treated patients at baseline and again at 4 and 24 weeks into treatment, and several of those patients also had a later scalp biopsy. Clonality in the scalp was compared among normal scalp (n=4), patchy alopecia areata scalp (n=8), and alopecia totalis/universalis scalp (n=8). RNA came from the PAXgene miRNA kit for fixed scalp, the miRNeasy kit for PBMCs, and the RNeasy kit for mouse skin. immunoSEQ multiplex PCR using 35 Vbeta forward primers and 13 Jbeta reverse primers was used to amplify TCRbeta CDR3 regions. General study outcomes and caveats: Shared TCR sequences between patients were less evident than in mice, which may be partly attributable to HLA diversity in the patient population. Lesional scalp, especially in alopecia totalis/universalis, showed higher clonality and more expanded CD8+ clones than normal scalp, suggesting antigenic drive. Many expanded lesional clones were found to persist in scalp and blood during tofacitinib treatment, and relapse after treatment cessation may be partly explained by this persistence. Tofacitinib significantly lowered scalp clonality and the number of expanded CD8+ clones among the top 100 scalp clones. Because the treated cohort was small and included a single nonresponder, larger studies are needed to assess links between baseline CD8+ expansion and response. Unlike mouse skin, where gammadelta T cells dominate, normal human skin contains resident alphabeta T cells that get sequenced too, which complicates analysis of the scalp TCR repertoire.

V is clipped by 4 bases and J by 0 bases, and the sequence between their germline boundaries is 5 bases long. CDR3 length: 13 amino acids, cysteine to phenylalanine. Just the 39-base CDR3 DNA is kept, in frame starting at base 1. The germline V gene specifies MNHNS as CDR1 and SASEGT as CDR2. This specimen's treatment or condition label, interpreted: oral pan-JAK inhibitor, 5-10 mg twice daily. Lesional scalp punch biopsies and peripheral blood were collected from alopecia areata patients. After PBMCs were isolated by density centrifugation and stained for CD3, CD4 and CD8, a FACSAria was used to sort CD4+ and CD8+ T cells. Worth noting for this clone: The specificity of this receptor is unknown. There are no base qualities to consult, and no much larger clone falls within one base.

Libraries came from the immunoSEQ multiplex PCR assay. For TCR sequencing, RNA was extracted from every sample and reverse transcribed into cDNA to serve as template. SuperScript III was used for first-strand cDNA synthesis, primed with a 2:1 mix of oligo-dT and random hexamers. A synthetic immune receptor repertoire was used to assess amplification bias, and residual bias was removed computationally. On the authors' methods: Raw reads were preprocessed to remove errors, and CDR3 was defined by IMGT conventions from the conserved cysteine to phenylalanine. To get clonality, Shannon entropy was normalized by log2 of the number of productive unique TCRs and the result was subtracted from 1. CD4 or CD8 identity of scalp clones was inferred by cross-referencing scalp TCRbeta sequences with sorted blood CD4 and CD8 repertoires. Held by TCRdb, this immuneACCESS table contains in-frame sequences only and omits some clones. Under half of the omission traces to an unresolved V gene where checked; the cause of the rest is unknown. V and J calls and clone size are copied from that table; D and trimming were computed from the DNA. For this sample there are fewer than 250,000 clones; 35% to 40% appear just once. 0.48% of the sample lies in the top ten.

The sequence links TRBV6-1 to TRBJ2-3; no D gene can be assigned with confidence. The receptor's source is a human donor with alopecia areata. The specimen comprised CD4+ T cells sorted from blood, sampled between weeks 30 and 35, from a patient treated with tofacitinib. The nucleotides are TGTGCCAGCAGTGTTACTAGCACAGATACGCAGTATTTT. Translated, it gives CASSVTSTDTQYF.